This entry lists 25 T cell receptor beta chains sequenced from one sample in a study of type 1 regulatory T cells. TCRdb re-called the reads with MiXCR, one entry per CDR3 protein. The sample records about 24,000 distinct CDR3 sequences, just under 75% being singletons. Their antigens remain unidentified. Sequencing was performed on cultured T cells, either the whole culture or a sorted T cell fraction (not recorded which). Subset reported: Tr1-enriched cell product generated in vitro against host alloantigens. The receptor source for this set is a human donor in good health.

The J gene is TRBJ2-1, the V gene TRBV15, with 7 bases that match TRBD1. The CDR3 is 14 amino acids. Trimming took 11 bases from V and 7 from J; bases not matched to a gene: 14. The germline CDR1 and CDR2 sequences are LNHNV and YYDKDF (reference sequence). This CDR3 is CASQPGAGGNEQFF. CDR3 bases: TGTGCCTCCCAACCAGGGGCAGGGGGAAATGAGCAGTTCTTC.

The rearrangement joins TRBV20-1 to TRBJ2-7; the D gene could be TRBD1 or TRBD2 (6 bases each). CDR3 size: 13 residues. Trimming took off 6 bases at V and 8 bases at J, with 20 bases between the two ends. CDR1 DFQATT and CDR2 SNEGSKA come from the germline V gene (reference sequence). The CDR3 region is CSALGGDTMKQYF. CDR3 in DNA: TGCAGTGCCCTCGGCGGGGACACAATGAAGCAGTACTTC.

The chain combines TRBV7-8 with TRBJ2-7; D is unclear. CDR1 and CDR2 (germline): SGHVS, FQNEAQ. The CDR3 covers 12 residues. V lost 1 base and J 4 bases, leaving 5 bases between the germline ends. This CDR3 is CASSLGQYEQYF. The CDR3 DNA follows: TGTGCCAGCAGCTTAGGGCAATACGAGCAGTACTTC.

The J gene is TRBJ1-2, the V gene TRBV5-5; no clear D gene. V lost 0 bases and J 5 bases, leaving 8 bases between the germline ends. This CDR3 region has 13 residues. CDR1 is SGHKS and CDR2 is YYEKEE in the germline V gene (reference sequence). The CDR3 bases are TGTGCCAGCAGCTTGGGTCCCAATTATGGCTACACCTTC. Its translation: CASSLGPNYGYTF.

The sample holds one count of this clonotype. A junction end diverges from the germline sequence, so it may reflect a read error. The V gene is TRBV11-3, the J gene TRBJ1-1, with D unclear. The CDR3 totals 14 residues. Germline V lookup: CDR1 SGHNT, CDR2 YENEEA. The CDR3 DNA follows: TGTACCAGCAGTTCCAGTCATACGAACACTGAAGCTTTCTTT. It codes for CTSSSSHTNTEAFF.

This chain uses TRBV3-1 with TRBJ1-5; D is possibly TRBD1 (6 bases). This CDR3 comprises 15 residues. Per the germline V gene, CDR1 is LGHDT and CDR2 is YNNKEL (reference sequence). V was clipped by 1 base and J by 2 bases, with 9 bases between them. The CDR3 here is CASSQGGAGNQPQHF. The CDR3 nucleotides read TGTGCCAGCAGCCAAGGGGGGGCGGGCAATCAGCCCCAGCATTTT.

This clonotype has only one observation. V is TRBV7-9 and J is TRBJ1-1, with D perhaps TRBD1 (5 bases). CDR1 is SEHNR and CDR2 is FQNEAQ in the germline V gene (reference sequence). The CDR3 sequence is 15 residues long. Trimming pared 4 bases from V and 6 bases from J, leaving 18 bases between. In DNA, the CDR3 is TGTGCCAGCAGCTCCTCCGATTCGGGACTCCCTGAAGCTTTCTTT. Protein sequence: CASSSSDSGLPEAFF.

The DNA for the CDR3 is TGTGCCAGCAGCTGGGATTCAGGGACCTACAATGAGCAGTTCTTC. This sequence encodes CASSWDSGTYNEQFF. The chain has TRBV5-4 and TRBJ2-1; the D gene is possibly TRBD1 (5 bases). The CDR3 contains 15 residues. V was clipped by 3 bases and J by 2 bases, with 12 bases between them. Per germline, CDR1 SGHNT and CDR2 YYREEE (reference sequence). Complete variable domain (other parts from reference TRBV5-4 and TRBJ2-1): ETGVTQSPTHLIKTRGQQVTLRCSSQSGHNTVSWYQQALGQGPQFIFQYYREEENGRGNFPPRFSGLQFPNYSSELNVNALELDDSALYLCASSWDSGTYNEQFFGPGTRLTVL.

This clonotype has only a few counts. This chain joins TRBV5-6 and TRBJ1-1, with 10 bases identical to TRBD1. This CDR3 contains 14 residues. The V and J ends lost 5 bases and 5 bases, in that order; junction bases with no gene match: 6. CDR1 and CDR2 from the germline V gene are SGHDT and YYEEEE. The CDR3 DNA sequence: TGTGCCAGCAGGGGGGAGGACAGGGGGACTGAAGCTTTCTTT. This encodes CASRGEDRGTEAFF.

The chain recombines TRBV6-5 with TRBJ2-7, with TRBD1 matching 9 bases. The CDR3 extends over 14 amino acids. V was pared by 6 bases and J by 2 bases, with 5 bases of the junction left unmatched. The germline V gene has CDR1 MNHEY and CDR2 SVGAGI. Written as DNA, the CDR3 is TGTGCCAGCAGCAAGGACAGGGGAACCTACGAGCAGTACTTC. This sequence encodes CASSKDRGTYEQYF.

The chain links TRBV2 to TRBJ2-6, with D uncertain. CDR1 SNHLY and CDR2 FYNNEI come from the germline V gene. The ends were cut back, 6 bases at V and 0 bases at J, with 6 bases in the middle. This CDR3 spans 14 amino acids. The DNA of the CDR3 is TGTGCCAGCAGAGCAGACTCTGGGGCCAACGTCCTGACTTTC. It codes for CASRADSGANVLTF.

The chain is built from TRBV7-2 and TRBJ1-4; D not resolved. The CDR3 is made up of 14 amino acids. Germline loops: CDR1 SGHTA, CDR2 FQGNSA. The V end was cut by 1 base, the J end by 6 bases, with 9 bases between. The CDR3 is CASSLESGDEKLFF. The DNA for the CDR3 is TGTGCCAGCAGCTTAGAGAGCGGCGATGAAAAACTGTTTTTT.

The J gene is TRBJ2-1, the V gene TRBV20-1; 13 bases fit TRBD2. Germline-derived CDR1 and CDR2 are DFQATT and SNEGSKA (reference sequence). The CDR3 length is 15 residues. V lost 5 bases and J lost 5; bases outside the gene matches: 6. CDR3 amino acids: CSAPRLAGGNNEQFF. Here the CDR3 DNA reads TGCAGTGCTCCACGACTAGCGGGGGGTAACAATGAGCAGTTCTTC.

The chain is built from TRBV30 and TRBJ1-2; 7 bases agree with TRBD1. The germline V gene encodes CDR1 GTSNPN and CDR2 SVGIG (reference sequence). This CDR3 contains 14 residues. Losses at the gene ends were 3 bases for V and 4 bases for J; bases not matched to a gene: 8. This CDR3 is CAWSSTGALYGYTF. CDR3 nucleotide sequence: TGTGCCTGGAGCTCAACAGGGGCCCTCTATGGCTACACCTTC.

The chain has TRBV6-6 and TRBJ2-5, with D possibly TRBD1 on 6 matching bases. Per the germline V gene, CDR1 is MNHNY and CDR2 is SVGAGI (reference sequence). The CDR3 runs to 14 residues. Between the trimmed V and J ends, which lost 5 bases and 4 bases, there was a span of 14 bases. The CDR3 region is CASSNTGFRETQYF. DNA of the CDR3: TGTGCCAGCAGTAATACAGGGTTTAGAGAGACCCAGTACTTC.

The CDR3 loop is CASSQGRLAFYEQFF. The CDR3 coding sequence is TGTGCCAGCAGCCAGGGCCGACTAGCGTTTTATGAGCAGTTCTTC. The V call is TRBV3-1, the J call TRBJ2-1, with TRBD2 identical over 8 bases. Germline CDR1 is LGHDT and CDR2 is YNNKEL (reference sequence). CDR3 length: 15 residues. The ends lost 3 bases at V and 8 bases at J; junction bases unmatched: 9.

The gene calls are TRBV6-6 and TRBJ2-5; 7 nucleotides align to TRBD2. This CDR3 is 13 amino acids long. With V trimmed by 5 bases and J by 5 bases, 5 bases remained unmatched. Germline CDR1 reads MNHNY; CDR2 reads SVGAGI (reference sequence). CDR3 DNA: TGTGCCAGCAGTGGGACTATGGAGGAGACCCAGTACTTC. Protein: CASSGTMEETQYF.

This chain links TRBV5-1 with TRBJ1-1; 7 bases align to TRBD1. V lost 4 bases, J lost 3 bases, and 6 bases stayed unmatched. From germline, CDR1 is SGHRS and CDR2 YFSETQ. This CDR3 region has 14 residues. The CDR3 sequence is CASSQVTGDTEAFF. The CDR3 region has the DNA TGCGCCAGCAGCCAGGTTACAGGGGACACTGAAGCTTTCTTT.

The chain employs TRBV6-5 and TRBJ2-7; D is possibly TRBD1 (5 bases). V lost 5 bases and J 7 bases, leaving 15 bases between the germline ends. CDR3 length: 13 residues. The V gene's germline CDR1 is MNHEY and CDR2 SVGAGI. This chain's CDR3 is CASSLLGVKEQYF. In DNA, the CDR3 is TGTGCCAGCAGTCTTTTAGGGGTGAAGGAGCAGTACTTC.

The chain employs TRBV7-9 and TRBJ2-1; the D gene is possibly TRBD2 (6 bases). The germline CDR1 and CDR2 sequences are SEHNR and FQNEAQ (reference sequence). The germline V and J ends were trimmed by 7 bases and 4 bases, with 14 bases remaining between them. CDR3 length: 14 amino acids. CDR3 protein: CASTLGTYYNEQFF. The CDR3 DNA reads TGTGCCAGCACCTTGGGGACTTATTACAATGAGCAGTTCTTC.

J is TRBJ2-7 and V is TRBV6-1, with 12 bases lining up with TRBD2. V trimming: 5 bases; J trimming: 2 bases; junction bases outside the gene matches: 4. This CDR3 has 15 residues. CDR1 and CDR2 from the germline V gene are MNHNS and SASEGT. CDR3 nucleotide sequence: TGTGCCAGCAGTCCGACTAGCGGGGGACCCTACGAGCAGTACTTC. It codes for CASSPTSGGPYEQYF.

This chain connects TRBV9 to TRBJ1-1, with TRBD1 as a possible D gene (6 bases). Trimming cost V 0 bases and J 6 bases, with 12 bases left between them. CDR3 length: 14 amino acids. Per the germline V gene, CDR1 is SGDLS and CDR2 is YYNGEE. Here the CDR3 DNA reads TGTGCCAGCAGCGTAGATTTCAGGGGCTCTGAAGCTTTCTTT. It codes for CASSVDFRGSEAFF.

The chain employs TRBV20-1 and TRBJ2-3; no clear D gene. The CDR3 has 14 amino acids. Trimming pared 0 bases from V and 5 bases from J, leaving 12 bases between. Germline CDR1 and CDR2: DFQATT and SNEGSKA (reference sequence). The DNA of the CDR3 is TGCAGTGCTAGAGATAGGGCGGTCCGAGATACGCAGTATTTT. Translating gives CSARDRAVRDTQYF.

The V gene is TRBV5-1, the J gene TRBJ2-3, with 8 positions matching TRBD2. Germline CDR1 SGHRS, CDR2 YFSETQ. Trimming at V came to 4 bases and at J to 3 bases, leaving 10 bases not matched to a gene. The CDR3 runs 16 residues. The CDR3 DNA reads as TGCGCCAGCAGCACACAAAGCGGGGGAGCGACAGATACGCAGTATTTT. This codes for CASSTQSGGATDTQYF.

The V call is TRBV5-1, the J call TRBJ2-2; D perhaps matches TRBD2 (5 bases). Germline lookup yields CDR1 SGHRS and CDR2 YFSETQ. The length of the CDR3 is 14 residues. V lost 0 bases, J lost 6 bases, and 9 bases lay in between. The CDR3 sequence is CASSLAGNAGELFF. In DNA form, the CDR3 reads TGCGCCAGCAGCTTGGCCGGGAATGCCGGGGAGCTGTTTTTT.